Listed here are 25 T cell receptor beta chains from one sample, sequenced in a study of response to subunit inactivated influenza vaccine (dated by TCRdb to the late 2010s). The library was built by means of RT-PCR. Sequencing took place on an Illumina HiSeq 2500. TCRdb trimmed public reads at Q25 via fastp, called clones via MiXCR and kept in-frame beta chains. One record per CDR3 amino acid sequence lists the most common genes and DNA. Present in this sample are over 750,000 distinct CDR3 sequences, 21% of which were seen just once. About a tenth of the sample goes to the ten largest clones. The specimen comprised PBMCs from blood, sampled 4 to 6 days after vaccination. All receptors derive from a man between 50 and 59 years old who received an inactivated influenza vaccine. Donor details come from another sample of the same person, matched by shared clones.

The chain carries TRBV7-2 and TRBJ2-7; 7 positions agree with TRBD2. Germline assignment: CDR1 SGHTA and CDR2 FQGNSA. V dropped 0 bases and J dropped 0; count of bases not matched to a gene: 5. This CDR3 region has 16 residues. The CDR3 bases are TGTGCCAGCAGCTTAGCGGGGCGGGGGAACTCCTACGAGCAGTACTTC. This gives the protein CASSLAGRGNSYEQYF.

This clonotype was picked up a small number of times. The V call is TRBV5-1, the J call TRBJ2-2; weak D call: TRBD1 (5 bases). V gave up 4 bases and J gave up 2 bases, with 15 bases separating them. The germline V gene has CDR1 SGHRS and CDR2 YFSETQ. The CDR3 spans 16 residues. The CDR3 here is CASSLTTVGNTGELFF. CDR3 DNA: TGCGCCAGCAGCCTGACGACAGTAGGAAACACCGGGGAGCTGTTTTTT. The full variable domain, its missing parts supplied by reference TRBV5-1 and TRBJ2-2, is KAGVTQTPRYLIKTRGQQVTLSCSPISGHRSVSWYQQTPGQGLQFLFEYFSETQRNKGNFPGRFSGRQFSNSRSEMNVSTLELGDSALYLCASSLTTVGNTGELFFGEGSRLTVL.

The rearrangement links TRBV20-1 to TRBJ2-7, with a possible D match to TRBD1 (5 bases). CDR1 DFQATT and CDR2 SNEGSKA come from the germline V gene (reference sequence). The CDR3 sequence is 15 residues long. Trimming stripped 0 bases from V and 3 bases from J, with 15 bases between. The CDR3 loop is CSAREGALRSYEQYF. DNA for the CDR3: TGCAGTGCTAGAGAAGGGGCCTTAAGGAGCTACGAGCAGTACTTC.

This clonotype was detected ten times or more. The genes are TRBV11-2 and TRBJ2-3, with TRBD1 matching 7 bases. The CDR3 is 14 amino acids. The trim removed 6 bases at V and 2 bases at J, leaving 5 bases unmatched. Germline values: CDR1 SGHAT, CDR2 FQNNGV. CDR3: CASRPTGFTDTQYF. The CDR3 DNA follows: TGTGCCAGCAGACCGACAGGGTTCACAGATACGCAGTATTTT.

The V call is TRBV6-5, the J call TRBJ2-2; the D gene is possibly TRBD1 (5 bases). Germline loops: CDR1 MNHEY, CDR2 SVGAGI. V was pared by 0 bases and J by 4 bases, with 9 bases between. CDR3 size: 15 residues. CDR3 DNA: TGTGCCAGCAGTTACTCGATCAGGGCCACCGGGGAGCTGTTTTTT. Its protein is CASSYSIRATGELFF.

There are a few counts of this clonotype. The rearrangement uses TRBV5-6 and TRBJ1-2; D is uncertain. Trimming removed 4 bases at V and 1 base at J, with 17 bases between. Germline V gene data show CDR1 as SGHDT and CDR2 as YYEEEE. The CDR3 is made up of 16 amino acids. CDR3 loop: CASSPWTGSINYGYTF. As DNA, the CDR3 is TGTGCCAGCAGCCCATGGACGGGTTCCATTAACTATGGCTACACCTTC. The full variable domain, in which reference TRBV5-6 and TRBJ1-2 provide the parts outside the CDR3, is DAGVTQSPTHLIKTRGQQVTLRCSPKSGHDTVSWYQQALGQGPQFIFQYYEEEERQRGNFPDRFSGHQFPNYSSELNVNALLLGDSALYLCASSPWTGSINYGYTFGSGTRLTVV.

This clonotype was picked up a small number of times. The chain joins TRBV5-5 to TRBJ1-5; 7 nucleotides agree with TRBD1. The length of the CDR3 is 15 residues. Germline CDR1 reads SGHKS; CDR2 reads YYEKEE (reference sequence). J lost 5 bases, V lost 5 bases, and 10 bases had no gene match. For the CDR3, the DNA is TGTGCCAGCAGTCAAAGACAGGGAGGGGATCAGCCCCAGCATTTT. It specifies CASSQRQGGDQPQHF.

The chain links TRBV6-1 to TRBJ2-7, with 12 bases aligning to TRBD1. The CDR3 has 16 residues. V dropped 7 bases and J dropped 6; count of bases not matched to a gene: 13. Germline assignment: CDR1 MNHNS and CDR2 SASEGT. CDR3 protein: CASNPPPGQGAGEQYF. For the CDR3, the DNA is TGTGCCAGCAACCCACCCCCGGGACAGGGGGCGGGCGAGCAGTACTTC.

J is TRBJ2-1 and V is TRBV29-1; D remains ambiguous. The V gene's germline CDR1 is SQVTM and CDR2 ANQGSEA. Trimming shortened V by 5 bases and J by 4 bases, and 6 bases separated the two germline ends. The CDR3 contains 11 residues. The CDR3 region has the DNA TGCAGCGTTCAAACTTACAATGAGCAGTTCTTC. Its translation: CSVQTYNEQFF.

The gene calls are TRBV20-1 and TRBJ2-3; 9 bases map to TRBD2. This CDR3 has 16 residues. V lost 2 bases to trimming and J lost 6 bases; unmatched junction nucleotides: 12. CDR1 and CDR2 (germline): DFQATT, SNEGSKA (reference sequence). The CDR3, as DNA: TGCAGTGCTAGAATCCTAGCGGGACCTCAAAGGGATACGCAGTATTTT. Protein: CSARILAGPQRDTQYF.

The sample holds a few counts of this clonotype. The chain combines TRBV18 with TRBJ2-7; D is possibly TRBD2 (6 bases). This CDR3 is built from 15 residues. Germline values: CDR1 KGHSH, CDR2 LQKENI. V was shortened by 3 bases and J by 3 bases, with 15 bases between the two germline ends. The CDR3 nucleotides read TGTGCCAGCTCACCTCGCGGGACTGGAGTCTACGAGCAGTACTTC. This codes for CASSPRGTGVYEQYF.

This clonotype was found a few times. The chain is built from TRBV6-2 or TRBV6-3 and TRBJ2-3, with 12 bases that match TRBD1. In germline, CDR1 is MNHEY, CDR2 SVGEGT. The CDR3 contains 16 residues. The junction had 0 bases not matched to a gene; V was cut back by 0 bases and J by 2 bases. The CDR3 here is CASSYSGQGATDTQYF. The CDR3 nucleotides read TGTGCCAGCAGTTACTCGGGACAGGGGGCCACAGATACGCAGTATTTT.

Details on this clonotype: Given a much more abundant clone one base away, this may be a read error. V gene TRBV29-1 combines with J gene TRBJ1-3, with 7 bases fitting TRBD1. Germline V lookup: CDR1 SQVTM, CDR2 ANQGSEA. CDR3 length equals 13 residues. V was clipped by 7 bases and J by 5 bases; unmatched bases: 8. The CDR3 spells CSALNRGRNTIYF. CDR3 DNA: TGCAGCGCACTAAACAGGGGTCGAAACACCATATATTTT. The full variable domain, in which reference TRBV29-1 and TRBJ1-3 provide the parts outside the CDR3, is SAVISQKPSRDICQRGTSLTIQCQVDSQVTMMFWYRQQPGQSLTLIATANQGSEATYESGFVIDKFPISRPNLTFSTLTVSNMSPEDSSIYLCSALNRGRNTIYFGEGSWLTVV.

The V call is TRBV18, the J call TRBJ2-3, with D unresolved. Germline loops: CDR1 KGHSH, CDR2 LQKENI. V lost 5 bases and J 4 bases, leaving 13 bases between the germline ends. There are 14 residues in the CDR3. CDR3 amino acids: CASSTYSEADTQYF. CDR3 nucleotide sequence: TGTGCCAGCTCAACTTACTCTGAGGCAGATACGCAGTATTTT.

The genes are TRBV4-3 and TRBJ1-6; D remains ambiguous. Trimming shortened V by 0 bases and J by 11 bases, and 17 bases separated the two germline ends. This CDR3 is 16 amino acids long. Germline CDR1 and CDR2: LGHNA and YSLEER. The chain's CDR3 is CASSQDREGSSTPLHF. The CDR3 DNA follows: TGCGCCAGCAGCCAAGATAGGGAGGGTTCCTCTACACCCCTCCACTTT.

The chain combines TRBV5-1 with TRBJ1-1; D is perhaps TRBD1 (5 bases). V lost 1 base to trimming and J lost 5 bases, with 15 bases between them. CDR3 length: 15 residues. CDR1 is SGHRS and CDR2 is YFSETQ in the germline V gene. The CDR3 reads CASSLRTRAGTEAFF. CDR3 DNA sequence: TGCGCCAGCAGCTTGAGGACAAGGGCTGGGACTGAAGCTTTCTTT.

This rearrangement joins TRBV7-9 to TRBJ2-3; D unclear. The CDR3 sequence is 15 residues long. Trimming took off 1 base at V and 3 bases at J, with 11 bases between the two ends. The germline V gene has CDR1 SEHNR and CDR2 FQNEAQ (reference sequence). CDR3 coding DNA: TGTGCCAGCAGCTTAGATGGACCTAGGACAGATACGCAGTATTTT. It yields the protein CASSLDGPRTDTQYF.

The chain combines TRBV20-1 with TRBJ1-2, with TRBD1 matching over 8 bases. V was pared by 3 bases and J by 4 bases, with 7 bases of the junction left unmatched. The CDR3 loop spans 14 amino acids. Germline CDR1 DFQATT, CDR2 SNEGSKA (reference sequence). The CDR3 region has the DNA TGCAGTGCTAGCGCAACAGGGGGTGGCTATGGCTACACCTTC. Amino acids: CSASATGGGYGYTF.

This clonotype has at least ten counts. CDR3 region: CAISESIAARSGDTQYF. The CDR3 DNA is TGTGCCATCAGTGAGTCGATAGCGGCCCGGTCGGGAGATACGCAGTATTTT. V and J are TRBV10-3 and TRBJ2-3; D perhaps matches TRBD2 (6 bases). Trimming stripped 0 bases from V and 5 bases from J, with 18 bases between. CDR3 length: 17 amino acids. Germline CDR1 reads ENHRY; CDR2 reads SYGVKD.

The rearrangement links TRBV6-2 or TRBV6-3 to TRBJ2-1; 7 nucleotides align to TRBD1. The CDR3 consists of 16 residues. CDR1 MNHEY and CDR2 SVGEGT come from the germline V gene. V lost 5 bases and J lost 7; bases outside the gene matches: 14. The CDR3 loop reads CASSPFTGDPANEQFF. CDR3 DNA sequence: TGTGCCAGCAGTCCCTTCACAGGGGATCCCGCAAATGAGCAGTTCTTC.

CDR3 in amino acids: CASSLRSATDTQYF. CDR3 coding DNA: TGCGCCAGCAGCTTGAGATCGGCCACAGATACGCAGTATTTT. The genes are TRBV5-1 and TRBJ2-3; D is unclear. The CDR3 length is 14 residues. CDR1 SGHRS and CDR2 YFSETQ come from the germline V gene. V shed 1 base and J shed 2 bases, with 8 bases lying between them.

This clonotype has just a few counts. The V call is TRBV28, the J call TRBJ2-3; 14 nucleotides align to TRBD2. This CDR3 spans 17 amino acids. Germline CDR1 MDHEN, CDR2 SYDVKM. V shed 0 bases, J shed 3 bases, and the junction held 2 bases outside the gene matches. CDR3 amino acids: CASSLWTSGRGTDTQYF. Here the CDR3 DNA reads TGTGCCAGCAGTTTATGGACTAGCGGGAGGGGAACAGATACGCAGTATTTT.

The gene calls are TRBV6-1 and TRBJ2-7, with D perhaps given as TRBD1 or TRBD2 (6 bases each). V was cut by 6 bases and J by 6 bases, with 15 bases left in between. Germline V gives CDR1 MNHNS, CDR2 SASEGT. This CDR3 spans 13 amino acids. The CDR3, as DNA: TGTGCCAGCAGGCTGGGGGGCTCCGGCGAGCAGTACTTC. It specifies CASRLGGSGEQYF.

The chain combines TRBV9 with TRBJ2-3; D unresolved. CDR1 and CDR2 (germline): SGDLS, YYNGEE. V lost 3 bases to trimming and J lost 8 bases, with 10 bases between them. The CDR3 runs 12 residues. CDR3 DNA sequence: TGTGCCAGCAGCGAGGATAGAACTACGCAGTATTTT. This gives the protein CASSEDRTTQYF.

The sample holds a few counts of this clonotype. This chain connects TRBV20-1 to TRBJ1-6; TRBD1 matches 10 bases. The germline V gene encodes CDR1 DFQATT and CDR2 SNEGSKA (reference sequence). The CDR3 consists of 16 residues. V lost 6 bases to trimming and J lost 8 bases; unmatched junction nucleotides: 13. The CDR3 reads CSATTTDRGWYSPLHF. The DNA of the CDR3 is TGCAGTGCAACAACGACGGACAGGGGGTGGTATTCACCCCTCCACTTT.